These 32 T cell receptor beta chains share one sample of origin, sequenced in a study of shared clonotypes between healthy human individuals. Profiling relied on immunoSEQ multiplex PCR, and the TCRdb table lists in-frame clones only, not all of them. The sample has 190,000 or so clones, over 50% seen once. Specimen: memory CD4+ T cells sorted from blood. Specified subset: CD45RA-negative fraction. Receptors were obtained from a man aged 30 to 39 in good health.

This clone was found a few times. The genes are TRBV5-6 and TRBJ2-6, with D uncertain. The V gene lost 0 bases and the J gene lost 1 base, with 5 bases spanning the gap. CDR3 size: 15 residues. CDR1 and CDR2 (germline): SGHDT, YYEEEE. The CDR3 here is CASSLGLSGANVLTF. CDR3 nucleotides: TGTGCCAGCAGCTTGGGGCTTTCTGGGGCCAACGTCCTGACTTTC.

The chain carries TRBV7-4 and TRBJ2-5, with 8 positions matching TRBD1. The germline V gene has CDR1 SGHVT and CDR2 SQSDAQ. With V trimmed by 1 base and J by 1 base, 5 bases remained unmatched. This CDR3 is built from 16 residues. CDR3 DNA sequence: TGTGCCAGCAGCTTAGACAGGGGGAGAATCCAAGAGACCCAGTACTTC. Its translation is CASSLDRGRIQETQYF.

The chain links TRBV6-1 to TRBJ2-7, with TRBD2 matching 8 bases. Losses at the gene ends were 0 bases for V and 4 bases for J; bases not matched to a gene: 8. The CDR3 has 16 amino acids. The germline V gene encodes CDR1 MNHNS and CDR2 SASEGT. The chain's CDR3 is CASSEAASSGSYEQYF. In DNA form, the CDR3 reads TGTGCCAGCAGTGAAGCCGCAAGCAGCGGGAGTTACGAGCAGTACTTC.

The chain has TRBV7-9 and TRBJ2-1; 8 nucleotides line up with TRBD1. After removal of 5 bases from V and 7 bases from J, the junction contained 4 bases not matched to a gene. CDR1 is SEHNR, CDR2 FQNEAQ, per germline (reference sequence). The CDR3 is 13 residues long. The CDR3 DNA sequence: TGTGCCAGCAGCACCCGACAGGGGAATGAGCAGTTCTTC. Translating gives CASSTRQGNEQFF.

The rearrangement links TRBV30 to TRBJ2-7; weak D call: TRBD1 (5 bases). Germline CDR1 reads GTSNPN; CDR2 reads SVGIG (reference sequence). The CDR3 is made up of 15 amino acids. Trimming shortened V by 0 bases and J by 6 bases, and 18 bases separated the two germline ends. In nucleotides, the CDR3 is TGTGCCTGGAGTGTTGGGGCTAGTACGGCCTCCGAGCAGTACTTC. Protein: CAWSVGASTASEQYF.

The rearrangement joins TRBV12-1 to TRBJ1-5. TRBV12-1 has pseudogene status. The CDR3 totals 14 residues. CDR3 in amino acids: CASQNKKGTQPQHF. CDR3 coding DNA: TGTGCCAGCCAAAACAAAAAGGGGACGCAGCCCCAGCATTTT.

This clone was counted many times. This CDR3 reads CASKRKSPGDSYEQYF. In DNA form, the CDR3 reads TGTGCCAGTAAACGAAAATCCCCGGGAGATTCGTACGAGCAGTACTTC. The gene calls are TRBV5-5 and TRBJ2-7, with D perhaps matching TRBD2 (6 bases). The germline V gene has CDR1 SGHKS and CDR2 YYEKEE (reference sequence). The CDR3 covers 16 residues. V shed 8 bases and J shed 4 bases, with 25 bases lying between them.

This chain uses TRBV9 with TRBJ2-3; 11 bases align to TRBD2. CDR1 and CDR2 from the germline V gene are SGDLS and YYNGEE. CDR3 length: 17 amino acids. V was clipped by 3 bases and J by 1 base; unmatched bases: 7. The CDR3 coding sequence is TGTGCCAGCAGCGCCCGTAGCGGGAGGGGGGGCACAGATACGCAGTATTTT. Translation gives CASSARSGRGGTDTQYF.

The V call is TRBV5-1, the J call TRBJ2-7; tentative D call: TRBD1 (5 bases). The CDR3 is made up of 16 amino acids. Trimming took 0 bases from V and 1 from J, leaving 14 bases between them. Per the germline V gene, CDR1 is SGHRS and CDR2 is YFSETQ. The CDR3 coding sequence is TGCGCCAGCAGCTTGGCCGATTGGGGCCCATCCTACGAGCAGTACTTC. It specifies CASSLADWGPSYEQYF.

The V gene is TRBV28, the J gene TRBJ2-5; 11 bases are a match to TRBD2. CDR1 and CDR2 from the germline V gene are MDHEN and SYDVKM. There are 15 residues in the CDR3. With V trimmed by 6 bases and J by 5 bases, 8 bases remained unmatched. CDR3 nucleotides: TGTGCCAGCAGGTTAGCGGGAGGGAGCTGGGAGACCCAGTACTTC. Protein sequence: CASRLAGGSWETQYF.

The rearrangement joins TRBV5-8 to TRBJ2-1; maybe TRBD1 (5 bases). This CDR3 is built from 14 residues. The germline gives CDR1 SGHTS, CDR2 YDEGEE. The V gene lost 0 bases and the J gene lost 7 bases, with 11 bases spanning the gap. This CDR3 is CASSLEGQRNEQFF. Written as DNA, the CDR3 is TGTGCCAGCAGCTTGGAAGGACAAAGGAATGAGCAGTTCTTC.

This rearrangement joins TRBV5-4 to TRBJ1-1; TRBD1 aligns across 11 bases. Germline CDR1 reads SGHNT; CDR2 reads YYREEE (reference sequence). V lost 3 bases and J lost 6; bases outside the gene matches: 1. This CDR3 is 13 amino acids long. DNA of the CDR3: TGTGCCAGCAGCTGGGACAGGGGGGCTGAAGCTTTCTTT. This sequence encodes CASSWDRGAEAFF.

The V gene is TRBV7-9, the J gene TRBJ2-7; D may be TRBD2 (8 bases). The CDR3 covers 16 residues. Germline lookup yields CDR1 SEHNR and CDR2 FQNEAQ (reference sequence). V was cut by 5 bases and J by 1 base, with 18 bases left in between. The CDR3 is CASSIGGGRRSYEQYF. The CDR3 DNA is TGTGCCAGCAGCATAGGGGGCGGGAGGAGGTCCTACGAGCAGTACTTC.

This clone was counted only a few times. The CDR3 spells CASSRGGASQETQYF. In nucleotides, the CDR3 is TGTGCCAGCAGCAGGGGAGGAGCTAGTCAAGAGACCCAGTACTTC. The rearrangement uses TRBV7-8 and TRBJ2-5, with a weak D call TRBD2 (6 bases). The CDR3 contains 15 residues. Trimming took 5 bases from V and 2 from J, leaving 15 bases between them. Germline CDR1 SGHVS, CDR2 FQNEAQ. Filled out from reference TRBV7-8 and TRBJ2-5, the complete variable domain reads GAGVSQSPRYKVAKRGQDVALRCDPISGHVSLFWYQQALGQGPEFLTYFQNEAQLDKSGLPSDRFFAERPEGSVSTLKIQRTQQEDSAVYLCASSRGGASQETQYFGPGTRLLVL.

The V and J genes are TRBV30 and TRBJ1-2, with D perhaps matching TRBD1 (6 bases). The V and J ends lost 5 bases and 4 bases respectively, with 11 bases between them. CDR3 length: 12 amino acids. CDR1 is GTSNPN, CDR2 SVGIG, per germline (reference sequence). The CDR3 DNA follows: TGTGCCTGGCGACAAGGGGGCTATGGCTACACCTTC. Translation: CAWRQGGYGYTF.

The rearrangement joins TRBV4-3 to TRBJ2-1; TRBD2 matches 15 bases. Germline-derived CDR1 and CDR2 are LGHNA and YSLEER. CDR3 length: 17 amino acids. The J segment lost 9 bases and the V segment lost 2 bases, leaving 8 bases of the junction unmatched. The CDR3 DNA follows: TGCGCCAGCAGCCAATGGACTAGCGGGAGGGCCACTAGTGAGCAGTTCTTC. Protein product: CASSQWTSGRATSEQFF.

This chain connects TRBV25-1 to TRBJ2-1; D may correspond to TRBD1 or TRBD2 (5 bases each). This CDR3 has 15 residues. CDR1 is MGHDK, CDR2 SYGVNS, per germline. The ends were cut back, 5 bases at V and 10 bases at J, with 21 bases in the middle. CDR3 in amino acids: CASSSGTRGMGEQFF. For the CDR3, the DNA is TGTGCCAGCAGTTCCGGGACCCGGGGTATGGGGGAGCAGTTCTTC.

This clone has a handful of counts. The chain has TRBV5-1 and TRBJ1-2; TRBD1 might be the D (6 bases). Germline-derived CDR1 and CDR2 are SGHRS and YFSETQ. Trimming shortened V by 4 bases and J by 6 bases, and 19 bases separated the two germline ends. The CDR3 consists of 15 residues. CDR3 DNA: TGCGCCAGCAGCAACTTACAGGGATTGGTCCATGGCTACACCTTC. Protein: CASSNLQGLVHGYTF.

This sequence joins TRBV7-9 and TRBJ2-5; D uncertain. This CDR3 spans 13 amino acids. CDR1 and CDR2 (germline): SEHNR, FQNEAQ (reference sequence). Trimming stripped 2 bases from V and 8 bases from J, with 12 bases between. The CDR3 is CASSLRNGETQYF. The CDR3 nucleotides read TGTGCCAGCAGCTTACGCAATGGTGAAACCCAGTACTTC.

About this clone itself: Compared with germline, one end of the junction differs, possibly owing to a read error. This same CDR3 is encoded by further DNA sequences in the sample. The genes are TRBV7-2 and TRBJ2-3; D unresolved. Germline assignment: CDR1 SGHTA and CDR2 FQGNSA. CDR3 length: 13 amino acids. CDR3 protein: CASSLDGTDTQYF. CDR3 coding DNA: TGTGCCAGCAGCTTAGACGGCACGGATACGCAGTATTTT.

In this sample, this clone turned up a few times. The gene calls are TRBV7-4 and TRBJ1-4; 8 positions agree with TRBD1. The CDR3 is 14 residues long. Trimming removed 1 base from V and 8 bases from J; junction bases left unmatched: 3. Per germline, CDR1 SGHVT and CDR2 SQSDAQ. Here the CDR3 DNA reads TGTGCCAGCAGCTTAGGGAGGGACAGGGAAAAACTGTTTTTT. Its translation: CASSLGRDREKLFF.

The chain couples TRBV5-8 to TRBJ2-5, with 9 bases that match TRBD1. Trimming at V came to 4 bases and at J to 5 bases, leaving 12 bases not matched to a gene. Germline loops: CDR1 SGHTS, CDR2 YDEGEE. This CDR3 is 16 amino acids long. The CDR3 coding sequence is TGTGCCAGCAGCAGCCCGGGACAGGGTTTTAGGGAGACCCAGTACTTC. Translated: CASSSPGQGFRETQYF.

The chain employs TRBV5-8 and TRBJ2-7; 7 bases map to TRBD2. CDR3 length equals 13 residues. After removal of 4 bases from V and 4 bases from J, the junction contained 5 bases not matched to a gene. CDR1 and CDR2 (germline): SGHTS, YDEGEE. CDR3 loop: CASSRGTNYEQYF. As DNA, the CDR3 is TGTGCCAGCAGCCGAGGGACTAATTACGAGCAGTACTTC.

The chain's CDR3 is CASSLEVAGASSYEQYF. CDR3 DNA: TGTGCCAGCAGCTTAGAGGTAGCGGGAGCCTCCTCCTACGAGCAGTACTTC. J is TRBJ2-7 and V is TRBV11-2, with TRBD2 matching 9 bases. CDR3 length: 17 residues. The J segment lost 0 bases and the V segment lost 0 bases, leaving 6 bases of the junction unmatched. The V gene's germline CDR1 is SGHAT and CDR2 FQNNGV. Based on the CDR3 plus reference TRBV11-2 and TRBJ2-7, the full variable domain is EAGVAQSPRYKIIEKRQSVAFWCNPISGHATLYWYQQILGQGPKLLIQFQNNGVVDDSQLPKDRFSAERLKGVDSTLKIQPAKLEDSAVYLCASSLEVAGASSYEQYFGPGTRLTVT.

This clone was observed at least ten times. The V and J genes are TRBV9 and TRBJ1-4; D is perhaps TRBD1 (6 bases). CDR1 and CDR2 (germline): SGDLS, YYNGEE. V was cut by 3 bases and J by 8 bases, with 20 bases left in between. The CDR3 has 16 residues. The CDR3 nucleotides read TGTGCCAGCAGCGCAGGGATAAGGGGGGGAAGCGAAAAACTGTTTTTT. This encodes CASSAGIRGGSEKLFF.

The chain has TRBV28 and TRBJ1-3; D not resolved. V gave up 9 bases and J gave up 11 bases, with 14 bases separating them. The length of the CDR3 is 11 residues. Germline-derived CDR1 and CDR2 are MDHEN and SYDVKM. The chain's CDR3 is CASDSRAAIYF. CDR3 DNA sequence: TGTGCCAGTGACTCCCGCGCGGCCATATATTTT.

The chain combines TRBV6-6 with TRBJ2-1; TRBD2 matches at 13 bases. The CDR3 loop spans 16 amino acids. Germline-derived CDR1 and CDR2 are MNHNY and SVGAGI (reference sequence). Trimming at V came to 6 bases and at J to 0 bases, leaving 2 bases not matched to a gene. As DNA, the CDR3 is TGTGCCAGCAGCCGACTAGCGGGAGGCTCCTACAATGAGCAGTTCTTC. Translation gives CASSRLAGGSYNEQFF.

This clone has just one count. The gene calls are TRBV7-6 and TRBJ2-3; TRBD1 aligns across 8 bases. CDR3 size: 13 residues. J was trimmed by 14 bases and V by 1 base; bases with no gene match: 8. The germline gives CDR1 SGHVS, CDR2 FNYEAQ. The CDR3 region has the DNA TGTGCCAGCAGCTTAGGCACAGGGGGAGTGCGGTATTTT. It translates to CASSLGTGGVRYF.

This chain connects TRBV6-6 to TRBJ2-7, with 8 bases aligning to TRBD1. This CDR3 spans 16 amino acids. Germline CDR1 and CDR2: MNHNY and SVGAGI (reference sequence). Losses at the gene ends were 7 bases for V and 4 bases for J; bases not matched to a gene: 15. The chain's CDR3 is CASIRFIGQGGYEQYF. In DNA form, the CDR3 reads TGTGCCAGCATCAGGTTTATAGGACAGGGCGGTTACGAGCAGTACTTC.

This clone was found a few times. This sequence joins TRBV7-3 and TRBJ2-3, with TRBD2 identical over 9 bases. There are 16 residues in the CDR3. Germline V CDR1 and CDR2: SGHTA, FQGTGA. V lost 5 bases to trimming and J lost 5 bases; unmatched junction nucleotides: 11. CDR3 in amino acids: CASSKNLAGNQDTQYF. The CDR3 bases are TGTGCCAGCAGCAAGAATCTAGCGGGAAACCAAGATACGCAGTATTTT.

In this sample, this clone turned up once. The chain combines TRBV5-1 with TRBJ2-1, with 11 bases lining up with TRBD2. CDR1 is SGHRS and CDR2 is YFSETQ in the germline V gene. The CDR3 extends over 16 amino acids. Trimming at V came to 4 bases and at J to 7 bases, leaving 10 bases not matched to a gene. This chain's CDR3 is CASSVSLAGGSNEQFF. CDR3 in DNA: TGCGCCAGCAGCGTGAGTCTAGCGGGAGGTTCAAATGAGCAGTTCTTC.

Ten or more counts support this clone. V usage is TRBV6-5 and J usage is TRBJ2-7; D is unclear. This CDR3 region has 14 residues. V was shortened by 0 bases and J by 7 bases, with 13 bases between the two germline ends. Germline CDR1 and CDR2: MNHEY and SVGAGI. The CDR3: CASSYSEPLGEQYF. CDR3 DNA: TGTGCCAGCAGTTACTCGGAACCCCTTGGGGAGCAGTACTTC.